These 24 T cell receptor beta chains share one sample of origin, sequenced in a study of tumor-infiltrating lymphocytes in primary liver carcinoma. Scientists recovered RNA and DNA together from roughly 18-30 mg of unsorted bulk tissue. Total RNA (about 500 ng) served as template for TCR beta cDNA synthesis primed by a constant-region primer. Employing slightly modified ARM-PCR, three nested multiplex PCR rounds were run, and these gave rise to the TCR beta libraries. Amplification in the first two PCR rounds was performed using TRBV1-TRBV30 forward primers and a C-beta reverse primer for approximately 10 cycles each. A single record per CDR3 protein comes from TCRdb applying MiXCR to the multiplex PCR reads. In the table there are fewer than 70,000 distinct CDR3 sequences, just over 70% of which are singletons. Source material: liver tumor tissue from sampling region 2. Subset in this sample: tumor region T2, inferior pole. The receptors here all came from a man between 40 and 49 years old with primary liver carcinoma and hepatitis B virus infection.

Turning to this clonotype: A read error may be the cause here, since a much bigger clone is one base away. The V gene is TRBV24-1, the J gene TRBJ2-3; 7 nucleotides match TRBD2. CDR3 size: 15 residues. In germline, CDR1 is KGHDR, CDR2 SFDVKD. CDR3 region: CATSDRGSGTDTHYF. The CDR3 nucleotides read TGTGCCACCAGTGATCGGGGAAGCGGGACGGATACGCACTATTTT.

This clonotype has at least ten counts. The V call is TRBV7-9, the J call TRBJ2-5; D is perhaps TRBD1 (5 bases). The CDR3 has 13 amino acids. V lost 2 bases and J 1 base, leaving 5 bases between the germline ends. CDR1 and CDR2 from the germline V gene are SEHNR and FQNEAQ (reference sequence). CDR3 sequence: CASSLRGQETQYF. The CDR3 bases are TGTGCCAGCAGCTTAAGGGGCCAAGAGACCCAGTACTTC.

The count of this clonotype is one. Because the CDR3 is missing its conserved closing phenylalanine or tryptophan, this is likely a read error. The chain joins TRBV10-1 to TRBJ2-7, with unresolved D. Germline loops: CDR1 WNHNN, CDR2 SYGVQD (reference sequence). Trimming left V 2 bases short and J 4 bases short, with 12 bases between. This CDR3 is 14 amino acids long. The DNA of the CDR3 is TGCGCCAGCAGTGAGCCGGCAAGACCATACGAGCAGTACTAC. Its translation: CASSEPARPYEQYY.

This clonotype appeared once. This may arise from a read error, as a much more abundant clone is one base away. This sequence joins TRBV28 and TRBJ2-7; maybe TRBD1 (6 bases). The CDR3 covers 14 residues. Germline assignment: CDR1 MDHEN and CDR2 SYDVKM. The V and J ends lost 5 bases and 8 bases respectively, with 19 bases between them. The CDR3 sequence is CASSLGNRVYKQYF. The CDR3 DNA is TGTGCCAGCAGTCTAGGCAACAGGGTTTACAAGCAGTACTTC. Drawing the rest from reference TRBV28 and TRBJ2-7, the complete variable domain is DVKVTQSSRYLVKRTGEKVFLECVQDMDHENMFWYRQDPGLGLRLIYFSYDVKMKEKGDIPEGYSVSREKKERFSLILESASTNQTSMYLCASSLGNRVYKQYFGPGTRLTVT.

This clonotype was recorded at least ten times. The chain uses TRBV5-1 and TRBJ1-2, with a tentative D call TRBD1 (5 bases). Germline-derived CDR1 and CDR2 are SGHRS and YFSETQ. The CDR3 is 12 residues long. V gave up 4 bases and J gave up 8 bases, with 12 bases separating them. CDR3 coding DNA: TGCGCCAGCAGCCCACAGGACCGGGGCTACACCTTC. Translated, it gives CASSPQDRGYTF. Variable domain in full (rest from reference TRBV5-1 and TRBJ1-2): KAGVTQTPRYLIKTRGQQVTLSCSPISGHRSVSWYQQTPGQGLQFLFEYFSETQRNKGNFPGRFSGRQFSNSRSEMNVSTLELGDSALYLCASSPQDRGYTFGSGTRLTVV.

Worth noting for this clonotype: Since the CDR3 does not end with the conserved phenylalanine or tryptophan, this likely comes from a read error. The chain joins TRBV5-5 to TRBJ2-3, with a possible D match to TRBD2 (5 bases). In germline, CDR1 is SGHKS, CDR2 YYEKEE (reference sequence). The CDR3 sequence is 12 residues long. CDR3 sequence reads: CASSFGLDTQYI. The CDR3 region has the DNA TGCGCCAGCAGCTTTGGACTCGATACGCAGTATATT.

Remarks on this clonotype: Since the CDR3 does not end with the conserved phenylalanine or tryptophan, this likely comes from a read error. The chain recombines TRBV6-1 with TRBJ2-3, with D possibly matching TRBD1 (6 bases). This CDR3 has 12 residues. Germline V lookup: CDR1 MNHNS, CDR2 SASEGT. CDR3 sequence: CVAGELTDTQYL. The CDR3 DNA sequence: TGTGTCGCAGGGGAGCTCACAGATACGCAGTATCTT.

Remarks on this clonotype: Sequence at one end of the junction differs from germline and may be a read error. The V and J genes are TRBV14 and TRBJ2-1, with D perhaps TRBD1 (5 bases). CDR3 length: 16 residues. The germline V gene encodes CDR1 SGHDN and CDR2 FVKESK. CDR3 region: CASSASEDSSYNGQFF. CDR3 bases: TGTGCCAGCAGCGCGTCAGAAGACAGCTCCTACAATGGGCAGTTCTTC.

As concerns this clonotype: One end of the junction fails to match germline, which may point to a read error. V and J are TRBV29-1 and TRBJ2-7, with D possibly matching TRBD1 (7 bases). Per germline, CDR1 SQVTM and CDR2 ANQGSEA. CDR3 length: 13 amino acids. The CDR3 DNA is TGTAGCGTTACAGGGGAGGCCTCCTACGAGCAGTACTTC. Translated, it gives CSVTGEASYEQYF.

Of note for this clonotype: Mismatch with germline at one junction end may stem from a read error. The V gene is TRBV6-2 or TRBV6-3, the J gene TRBJ2-6; TRBD1 might be the D (6 bases). The CDR3 runs 15 residues. Germline values: CDR1 MNHEY, CDR2 SVGEGT. The CDR3 is CVSSYSISGANILTF. The CDR3 coding sequence is TGTGTCAGCAGTTACTCGATATCAGGGGCCAACATCCTGACTTTC.

Details on this clonotype: This is likely a read error, given that the CDR3 carries no conserved phenylalanine or tryptophan at its end. Because the CDR3's place on the DNA is in doubt, the DNA is left out and the CDR3 is given as listed by TCRdb. V is TRBV4-3 and J is TRBJ2-5. Counting both end residues, the CDR3 totals 14 amino acids. Germline loops: CDR1 LGHNA, CDR2 YSLEER. The CDR3 loop is CASSQEEYLETRYL.

Turning to this clonotype: A much bigger clone sits one base away, suggesting this may be a read error. The gene calls are TRBV5-1 and TRBJ2-7; D gene unclear. This CDR3 has 12 amino acids. The germline gives CDR1 SGHRS, CDR2 YFSETQ. The CDR3 reads CASSWDGYEKYF. In DNA form, the CDR3 reads TGCGCCAGCAGCTGGGATGGGTACGAGAAGTACTTC. Complete variable domain (other parts from reference TRBV5-1 and TRBJ2-7): KAGVTQTPRYLIKTRGQQVTLSCSPISGHRSVSWYQQTPGQGLQFLFEYFSETQRNKGNFPGRFSGRQFSNSRSEMNVSTLELGDSALYLCASSWDGYEKYFGPGTRLTVT.

Comments on this clonotype: One end of the junction does not line up with germline, which may come from a read error. CDR3 sequence (DNA): TGTGACAGCAGCTCGATTAACACAGATACGCAGTATTTT. Its translation is CDSSSINTDTQYF. This sequence joins TRBV11-2 and TRBJ2-3; no definite D call. Looked up from germline, CDR1 is SGHAT and CDR2 is FQNNGV. This CDR3 has 13 amino acids. The variable domain in full, with the rest retrieved from reference TRBV11-2 and TRBJ2-3, is EAGVAQSPRYKIIEKRQSVAFWCNPISGHATLYWYQQILGQGPKLLIQFQNNGVVDDSQLPKDRFSAERLKGVDSTLKIQPAKLEDSAVYLCDSSSINTDTQYFGPGTRLTVL.

Regarding this clonotype: One junction end does not reproduce the germline sequence, and a read error may be involved. The chain uses TRBV7-9 and TRBJ1-2; possible D gene TRBD1, 5 bases. Looked up from germline, CDR1 is SEHNR and CDR2 is FQNEAQ (reference sequence). The CDR3 loop spans 13 amino acids. The CDR3 loop is CVSSARDYYGYTF. DNA for the CDR3: TGTGTCAGCAGCGCAAGGGACTACTATGGCTACACATTC.

In regard to this clonotype: A much larger clone lies a single base off, so this may be a read error. This sequence joins TRBV28 and TRBJ1-1; 7 nucleotides agree with TRBD1. The CDR3 length is 15 residues. Germline CDR1 MDHEN, CDR2 SYDVKM. The CDR3 is CASSRMGQMNTETFF. CDR3 DNA sequence: TGTGCCAGCAGTCGAATGGGACAGATGAACACTGAAACTTTCTTT.

The chain has TRBV4-1 and TRBJ2-7; D might be TRBD2 (6 bases). The V gene's germline CDR1 is MGHRA and CDR2 YSYEKL. This CDR3 is 15 amino acids long. The V and J ends lost 4 bases and 4 bases respectively, with 17 bases between them. In DNA, the CDR3 is TGCGCCAGCAGCCCCTTAGGAGGGAAGGGTTACGAGCAGTACTTC. Its protein product is CASSPLGGKGYEQYF.

As regards this clonotype: At one boundary the junction diverges from the germline segment, which might be a read error. The chain couples TRBV5-5 to TRBJ2-2, with D perhaps TRBD2 (6 bases). CDR1 is SGHKS, CDR2 YYEKEE, per germline (reference sequence). CDR3 length: 17 amino acids. The CDR3 here is CASSPLAGSANIGELFF. In DNA form, the CDR3 reads TGTGCCAGCAGCCCATTGGCGGGAAGCGCTAACATCGGGGAGCTGTTTTTT.

The chain uses TRBV11-2 and TRBJ2-1, with D perhaps TRBD2 (5 bases). V was shortened by 2 bases and J by 15 bases, with 23 bases between the two germline ends. Germline V gene lookup returns CDR1 SGHAT and CDR2 FQNNGV. The CDR3 is made up of 15 amino acids. The CDR3 DNA sequence: TGTGCCAGCAGCTTAAGTGCAGGAGTGGACTGGAGGTCGTTCTTC. Protein product: CASSLSAGVDWRSFF.

Note on this clonotype: The CDR3 does not close with the conserved phenylalanine or tryptophan, likely indicating a read error. V gene TRBV5-5 combines with J gene TRBJ2-5, with unresolved D. Germline V gives CDR1 SGHKS, CDR2 YYEKEE (reference sequence). The CDR3 is made up of 12 amino acids. CDR3 coding DNA: TGTGTCAGCAGCTTGAGTGTGGAGATCCAGTACTCC. Translation gives CVSSLSVEIQYS.

Worth noting for this clonotype: One end of the junction is discordant with germline, which a read error may explain. The chain uses TRBV29-1 and TRBJ2-1; 15 bases line up with TRBD2. CDR3 size: 15 residues. Germline CDR1 SQVTM, CDR2 ANQGSEA. In DNA form, the CDR3 reads TGCAGAGTTGGACTAGCGGGAGGGTTCTACAATGGGCAGTTCTTC. It yields the protein CRVGLAGGFYNGQFF.

In the case of this clonotype: The CDR3 end shows no conserved phenylalanine or tryptophan, and so a read error is likely. The chain has TRBV5-1 and TRBJ2-7, with TRBD2 matching 10 bases. The CDR3 sequence is 15 residues long. J gave up 3 bases and V 6 bases, and 9 bases lay outside the gene matches. CDR1 SGHRS and CDR2 YFSETQ come from the germline V gene. The CDR3 DNA reads as TGCGCCAGCAACAGAACTAGCGGGAATGTCTACGAGCAGTACCTC. Protein: CASNRTSGNVYEQYL.

The V and J genes are TRBV4-1 and TRBJ2-7, with 10 nucleotides matching TRBD1. The ends lost 0 bases at V and 3 bases at J; junction bases unmatched: 8. The CDR3 has 17 amino acids. Germline assignment: CDR1 MGHRA and CDR2 YSYEKL. The CDR3 nucleotides are TGCGCCAGCAGCCAAGACTGGGGGACAGGGGCCTTCTACGAGCAGTACTTC. Its translation: CASSQDWGTGAFYEQYF.

V usage is TRBV12-3 or TRBV12-4 and J usage is TRBJ1-5; 7 bases match TRBD1. With V trimmed by 6 bases and J by 7 bases, 15 bases remained unmatched. The CDR3 loop spans 16 amino acids. The CDR3 here is CASRISTGAAGQPQHF. In nucleotides, the CDR3 is TGTGCCAGCAGAATTTCTACAGGGGCGGCGGGGCAGCCCCAGCATTTT.

This clonotype was counted ten times or more. The V and J genes are TRBV29-1 and TRBJ2-1; no reliable D call. The CDR3 contains 12 residues. Trimming cost V 8 bases and J 8 bases, with 16 bases left between them. Germline V CDR1 and CDR2: SQVTM, ANQGSEA. CDR3 in DNA: TGCAGCTTAGATTCAAGAATCCATGAGCAGTTCTTC. Encoded protein: CSLDSRIHEQFF.